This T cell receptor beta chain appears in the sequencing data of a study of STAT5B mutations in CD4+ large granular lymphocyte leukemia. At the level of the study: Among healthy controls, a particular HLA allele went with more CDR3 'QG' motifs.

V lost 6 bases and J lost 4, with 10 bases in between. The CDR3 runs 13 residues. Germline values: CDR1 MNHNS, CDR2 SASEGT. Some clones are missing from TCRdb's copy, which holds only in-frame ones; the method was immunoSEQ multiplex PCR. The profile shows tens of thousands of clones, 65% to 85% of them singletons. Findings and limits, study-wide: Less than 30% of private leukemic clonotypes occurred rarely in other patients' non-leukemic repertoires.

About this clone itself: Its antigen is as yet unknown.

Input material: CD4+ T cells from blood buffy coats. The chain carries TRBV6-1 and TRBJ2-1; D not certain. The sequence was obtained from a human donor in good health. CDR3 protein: CASSSSAYNEQFF. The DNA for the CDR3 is TGTGCCAGCAGCTCGTCCGCGTACAATGAGCAGTTCTTC.